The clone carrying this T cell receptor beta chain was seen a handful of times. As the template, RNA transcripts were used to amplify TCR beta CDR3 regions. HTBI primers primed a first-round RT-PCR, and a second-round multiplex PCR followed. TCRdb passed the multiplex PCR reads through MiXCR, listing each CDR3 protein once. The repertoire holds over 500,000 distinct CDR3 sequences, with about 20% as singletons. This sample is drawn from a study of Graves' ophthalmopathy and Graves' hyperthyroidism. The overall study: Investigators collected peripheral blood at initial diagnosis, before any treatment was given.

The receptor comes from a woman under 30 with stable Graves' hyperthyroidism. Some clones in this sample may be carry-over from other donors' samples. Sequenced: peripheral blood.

CDR3 bases: TGTGCCAGCAGTTACCTAAAACTGTTGGGGGGCCACTCCACCGGGGAGCTGTTTTTT. Amino acid sequence: CASSYLKLLGGHSTGELFF. The chain uses TRBV6-2 or TRBV6-3 and TRBJ2-2; D may be TRBD1 or TRBD2 (6 bases each). The CDR3 runs to 19 residues. Germline lookup yields CDR1 MNHEY and CDR2 SVGEGT. V was clipped by 2 bases and J by 4 bases, with 23 bases between them.